These T cell receptor beta chains were read from a single sample in a study of T cell responses to AZD1222 COVID-19 vaccine. Using immunoSEQ multiplex PCR, the repertoire was profiled, and TCRdb retains in-frame clones only, with some absent. This sample yields about 77,000 clones, of which under 95% are seen a single time; around 4.5% belongs to the top ten. The sample in question was peripheral blood, obtained 28 days after the second AZD1222 dose. The receptors were gathered from an adult who received the AZD1222 COVID-19 vaccine. Each CDR3 is given with its conserved first and last residue. D genes are given only for firm matches. The listing skips clone size in some rows; elsewhere it reads once, few, many or a size class.

cdr3_aa cdr3_nt j_call clone_size v_call d_call
CASSPRPSGANAGELFF TGTGCCAGCAGTCCCCGCCCTAGCGGCGCGAACGCCGGGGAGCTGTTTTTT TRBJ2-2 - TRBV28 TRBD2
CASSTGSSYNEQFF TGTGCCAGCAGTACAGGGAGCTCCTACAATGAGCAGTTCTTC TRBJ2-1 - TRBV2 -
CASSLYGTLGQTQYF TGCGCCAGCAGCTTGTATGGGACTCTGGGTCAGACCCAGTACTTC TRBJ2-5 - TRBV5-1 -
CASSPRGGTNTGELFF TGTGCCAGCTCACCCCGAGGGGGAACGAACACCGGGGAGCTGTTTTTT TRBJ2-2 - TRBV18 -
CASSLLGGGRDQPQHF TGTGCCAGCAGCTTGTTGGGGGGCGGGCGTGATCAGCCCCAGCATTTT TRBJ1-5 - TRBV5-8 -
CASSIEAGGHNEQFF TGTGCCAGTAGTATAGAAGCGGGAGGACACAATGAGCAGTTCTTC TRBJ2-1 - TRBV19 TRBD2
CAWRLFRGETQYF TGTGCCTGGAGATTATTTCGGGGAGAGACCCAGTACTTC TRBJ2-5 - TRBV30 -
CASSPRRNTGELFF TGTGCCAGCAGCCCCAGGCGGAACACCGGGGAGCTGTTTTTT TRBJ2-2 - TRBV9 -
CASSTPMNTEAFF TGTGCCAGCTCAACGCCTATGAACACTGAAGCTTTCTTT TRBJ1-1 - TRBV18 -
CASSISGGDSYNEQFF TGTGCCAGTAGTATTTCGGGAGGGGACTCCTACAATGAGCAGTTCTTC TRBJ2-1 - TRBV19 TRBD2
CASSYSRQGGETQYF TGTGCCAGCAGTTACTCCCGACAGGGTGGGGAGACCCAGTACTTC TRBJ2-5 - TRBV6-5 TRBD1
CASKRGLGYGYTF TGTGCCAGCAAAAGGGGCCTGGGCTATGGCTACACCTTC TRBJ1-2 - TRBV6-5 -
CASSRQGNTEAFF TGTGCCAGTAGTAGGCAGGGGAACACTGAAGCTTTCTTT TRBJ1-1 - TRBV19 -
CASSIDLTGNYGYTF TGTGCCAGTAGTATAGACCTGACAGGGAACTATGGCTACACCTTC TRBJ1-2 - TRBV19 TRBD1
CAISQAGTGSSEQYF TGTGCCATCAGCCAAGCCGGGACAGGGTCCTCCGAGCAGTACTTC TRBJ2-7 - TRBV10-3 TRBD1
CASRGNEQFF TGTGCCAGCAGGGGTAATGAGCAGTTCTTC TRBJ2-1 - TRBV6-6 -
CASGTGSTDTQYF TGCGCCAGCGGGACAGGTAGCACAGATACGCAGTATTTT TRBJ2-3 - TRBV5-1 TRBD1
CASSLTGVTEAFF TGCGCCAGCAGCTTGACAGGGGTAACTGAAGCTTTCTTT TRBJ1-1 - TRBV5-1 TRBD1
CASFAGFGKVYEQYF TGTGCCAGCTTCGCCGGGTTCGGAAAAGTCTACGAGCAGTACTTC TRBJ2-7 - TRBV28 -
CATSREGRNEKLFF TGTGCCACCAGCAGAGAGGGCCGGAATGAAAAACTGTTTTTT TRBJ1-4 - TRBV15 -
CASSFRALTGRRSPRDEQFF TGTGCCAGCAGCTTTCGGGCCCTGACGGGACGGAGGAGCCCCAGGGATGAGCAGTTCTTC TRBJ2-1 - TRBV7-8 -
CAWSLQGNYGYTF TGTGCCTGGAGTCTACAGGGAAACTATGGCTACACCTTC TRBJ1-2 - TRBV30 -
CASSLREDYYEQYF TGCGCCAGCAGCTTAAGGGAGGATTACTACGAGCAGTACTTC TRBJ2-7 once TRBV5-1 -
CASSTLPNTEAFF TGTGCCAGTAGTACCCTCCCGAACACTGAAGCTTTCTTT TRBJ1-1 - TRBV19 -
CASSLGLVAFF TGTGCCAGCAGCTTAGGTTTGGTTGCTTTCTTT TRBJ1-1 - TRBV7-2 -
CASSVPSGRTYEQYF TGTGCCAGCAGTGTTCCTAGCGGGAGGACCTACGAGCAGTACTTC TRBJ2-7 - TRBV9 TRBD2
CASSLAVEGEKLFF TGCGCCAGCAGCTTGGCCGTGGAGGGTGAAAAACTGTTTTTT TRBJ1-4 once TRBV5-1 -
CASSPGQEGTQYF TGTGCCAGCAGCCCGGGACAGGAGGGGACCCAGTACTTC TRBJ2-5 - TRBV7-9 TRBD1
CASSVSEGFSYNEQFF TGTGCCAGCAGTGTTTCGGAAGGATTCTCCTACAATGAGCAGTTCTTC TRBJ2-1 - TRBV6-1 -
CASSAVQSSYGYTF TGCGCCAGCAGCGCGGTACAGAGCTCCTATGGCTACACCTTC TRBJ1-2 - TRBV5-1 -
CASMEGAKEAFF TGTGCCAGCATGGAGGGGGCGAAGGAAGCTTTCTTT TRBJ1-1 - TRBV28 TRBD1
CASSLWGRGSYEQYF TGTGCCAGCAGTTTATGGGGCCGAGGGTCCTACGAGCAGTACTTC TRBJ2-7 - TRBV28 -
CASNTGIPNQPQHF TGTGCCAGTAATACAGGGATCCCAAATCAGCCCCAGCATTTT TRBJ1-5 - TRBV19 -
CSASGVASYEQYF TGCAGTGCTAGTGGGGTAGCTTCCTACGAGCAGTACTTC TRBJ2-7 - TRBV20-1 -
CASSQLAGVSYEQYF TGCGCCAGCAGCCAACTAGCGGGGGTGTCCTACGAGCAGTACTTC TRBJ2-7 - TRBV5-1 TRBD2
CASSPRQRANTEAFF TGCGCCAGCAGCCCGCGACAGCGAGCGAACACTGAAGCTTTCTTT TRBJ1-1 - TRBV5-1 -
CAISQREDSPLHF TGTGCCATCAGCCAACGGGAGGATTCACCCCTCCACTTT TRBJ1-6 - TRBV10-3 -
CASGSWDTGSTEAFF TGTGCTAGTGGTTCATGGGACACAGGGTCCACTGAAGCTTTCTTT TRBJ1-1 - TRBV12-5 -
CASGRGSSYEQYF TGTGCCAGCGGGCGGGGCAGCTCCTACGAGCAGTACTTC TRBJ2-7 - TRBV6-5 -
CASSLPSGTSSYEQYF TGTGCCAGCAGCTTGCCGTCGGGGACTAGCAGCTACGAGCAGTACTTC TRBJ2-7 - TRBV5-4 TRBD2
CASSLGPLNTEAFF TGCGCCAGCAGCTTGGGACCGTTGAACACTGAAGCTTTCTTT TRBJ1-1 - TRBV4-1 -
CASSYGGGQGGYGYTF TGTGCCAGCAGTTACGGGGGGGGACAGGGAGGCTATGGCTACACCTTC TRBJ1-2 - TRBV6-5 TRBD1
CASYFSGGEGYTF TGTGCCAGTTATTTTAGCGGGGGTGAAGGCTACACCTTC TRBJ1-2 - TRBV28 -
CASSRRGAGGPYEQFF TGTGCCAGCAGCCGTCGAGGGGCGGGAGGGCCCTATGAGCAGTTCTTC TRBJ2-1 few TRBV3-1/TRBV3-2 TRBD2
CASSLVRGKNQPQHF TGTGCCAGCAGCTTGGTCAGGGGGAAGAATCAGCCCCAGCATTTT TRBJ1-5 - TRBV5-8 TRBD1
CASSHRASSYNEQFF TGTGCCAGCAGCCACAGGGCCAGCTCCTACAATGAGCAGTTCTTC TRBJ2-1 few TRBV2 -